Below are 29 T cell receptor beta chains sequenced from a single sample in a study of Ad26.COV2.S vaccination and SARS-CoV-2 variants. Stated treatment: some 20 received Ad26.COV2.S at low or high dose, single or two shots; roughly five received placebo; per-sample allocation not given. Material that was analyzed had been drawn on day 63 after the first vaccine or placebo injection. Profiling relied on immunoSEQ multiplex PCR, and the TCRdb table lists in-frame clones only, not all of them. The sample lists about 350,000 clones, roughly 90% occurring once. The specimen comprised peripheral blood, sampled in a trial of Ad26.COV2.S vaccine versus placebo. The receptors originated from a person aged 18-60 years who received the Ad26.COV2.S COVID-19 vaccine or a placebo.

This clone has just one count. The gene calls are TRBV7-8 and TRBJ2-5, with TRBD2 as a possible D gene (5 bases). The germline CDR1 and CDR2 sequences are SGHVS and FQNEAQ. V gave up 3 bases and J gave up 1 base, with 6 bases separating them. This CDR3 spans 13 amino acids. The CDR3 bases are TGTGCCAGCAGCTTGAGCGGCCAAGAGACCCAGTACTTC. Its translation is CASSLSGQETQYF.

The chain couples TRBV5-1 to TRBJ1-6; maybe TRBD1 (5 bases). Germline-derived CDR1 and CDR2 are SGHRS and YFSETQ. V lost 0 bases and J lost 5, with 9 bases in between. CDR3 size: 15 residues. The CDR3 coding sequence is TGCGCCAGCAGCTTGGGGGGACCCGATAATTCACCCCTCCACTTT. Protein product: CASSLGGPDNSPLHF.

The chain has TRBV6-5 and TRBJ2-2; no clear D. CDR1 MNHEY and CDR2 SVGAGI come from the germline V gene. The V gene lost 0 bases and the J gene lost 5 bases, with 13 bases spanning the gap. CDR3 length: 16 residues. CDR3 in DNA: TGTGCCAGCAGTTACTCAGAAGCGCTGCGGACCGGGGAGCTGTTTTTT. Its protein is CASSYSEALRTGELFF.

The chain joins TRBV29-1 to TRBJ2-2; 7 positions agree with TRBD1. Germline CDR1 is SQVTM and CDR2 is ANQGSEA. The CDR3 contains 16 residues. Trimming cost V 0 bases and J 6 bases; bases outside gene matches: 10. The CDR3 DNA follows: TGCAGCGTTGAAGATCCTCTAACAGGGGTCGCCGGGGAGCTGTTTTTT. Encoded protein: CSVEDPLTGVAGELFF.

V gene TRBV9 combines with J gene TRBJ2-3, with TRBD2 identical over 10 bases. Looked up from germline, CDR1 is SGDLS and CDR2 is YYNGEE. V shed 3 bases, J shed 2 bases, and the junction held 6 bases outside the gene matches. The CDR3 totals 16 residues. The CDR3 region is CASSALAGEYTDTQYF. CDR3 DNA sequence: TGTGCCAGCAGCGCCCTAGCGGGGGAGTACACAGATACGCAGTATTTT.

This clone is termed medium-sized (0.01 to 0.1%). Other DNA sequences of this sample code for an identical CDR3. This chain links TRBV27 with TRBJ2-1; TRBD1 or TRBD2 may be the D gene (5 bases each). The CDR3 totals 13 residues. V shed 3 bases and J shed 3 bases, with 6 bases lying between them. The germline V gene has CDR1 MNHEY and CDR2 SMNVEV (reference sequence). The DNA for the CDR3 is TGTGCCAGCAGTTTGGGGGACTACAATGAGCAGTTCTTC. It specifies CASSLGDYNEQFF.

J is TRBJ1-5 and V is TRBV18, with no clear D. Germline V CDR1 and CDR2: KGHSH, LQKENI. CDR3 size: 13 residues. Trimming took 3 bases from V and 5 from J, leaving 8 bases between them. CDR3 coding DNA: TGTGCCAGCTCACCGAAGAGCGATCAGCCCCAGCATTTT. Amino acids: CASSPKSDQPQHF.

This CDR3 reads CASSLTLGGDTQYF. The CDR3 coding sequence is TGTGCCAGCAGCTTGACCCTCGGGGGAGATACGCAGTATTTT. V gene TRBV5-4 combines with J gene TRBJ2-3, with a possible D match to TRBD2 (6 bases). This CDR3 contains 14 residues. V was shortened by 1 base and J by 5 bases, with 11 bases between the two germline ends. Germline lookup yields CDR1 SGHNT and CDR2 YYREEE (reference sequence). Complete variable domain (other parts from reference TRBV5-4 and TRBJ2-3): ETGVTQSPTHLIKTRGQQVTLRCSSQSGHNTVSWYQQALGQGPQFIFQYYREEENGRGNFPPRFSGLQFPNYSSELNVNALELDDSALYLCASSLTLGGDTQYFGPGTRLTVL.

This chain joins TRBV7-2 and TRBJ2-5; weak D call: TRBD2 (6 bases). This CDR3 is built from 12 residues. The V end lost 1 base, the J end lost 13 bases, and 13 bases lay between the germline ends. Germline V gives CDR1 SGHTA, CDR2 FQGNSA. CDR3 coding DNA: TGTGCCAGCAGCTTAGATCGGGAGCTCGTGTACTTC. Protein: CASSLDRELVYF.

This chain connects TRBV4-3 to TRBJ1-2; weak D call: TRBD1 (5 bases). Germline CDR1 reads LGHNA; CDR2 reads YSLEER. Between the trimmed V and J ends, which lost 1 base and 3 bases, there was a span of 9 bases. CDR3 length: 14 amino acids. The CDR3 loop reads CASSQGGADYGYTF. Here the CDR3 DNA reads TGCGCCAGCAGCCAAGGGGGCGCGGACTATGGCTACACCTTC.

The chain joins TRBV7-9 to TRBJ2-4; D remains unclear. Trimming cost V 5 bases and J 0 bases, with 11 bases left between them. The CDR3 length is 15 residues. Germline V gene sequence: CDR1 SEHNR, CDR2 FQNEAQ (reference sequence). The CDR3 DNA follows: TGTGCCAGCAGCGGCCGGCCCATAGCCAAAAACATTCAGTACTTC. Translated, it gives CASSGRPIAKNIQYF.

CDR3 residues: CASSLGRDGYTF. In nucleotides, the CDR3 is TGTGCCAGCAGTTTAGGCAGGGATGGCTACACCTTC. The gene calls are TRBV12-3 or TRBV12-4 and TRBJ1-2; D is possibly TRBD1 (5 bases). V was pared by 1 base and J by 6 bases, with 6 bases between. This CDR3 has 12 residues.

The chain links TRBV5-1 to TRBJ1-1, with a possible D match to TRBD1 (5 bases). The V end lost 4 bases, the J end lost 8 bases, and 9 bases lay between the germline ends. The CDR3 sequence is 11 residues long. Germline V gene data show CDR1 as SGHRS and CDR2 as YFSETQ. The CDR3 DNA is TGCGCCAGCAGCCGCGACAGAGAAGCTTTCTTT. It yields the protein CASSRDREAFF.

The genes are TRBV14 and TRBJ2-3; 11 bases fit TRBD2. Germline CDR1 SGHDN, CDR2 FVKESK. V gave up 5 bases and J gave up 4 bases; unmatched junction bases: 5. This CDR3 has 15 amino acids. CDR3 nucleotides: TGTGCCAGCAGCGCCCGACTAGCGGGGTCAGATACGCAGTATTTT. Translating it yields CASSARLAGSDTQYF. Full variable domain (remainder filled in from reference TRBV14 and TRBJ2-3): EAGVTQFPSHSVIEKGQTVTLRCDPISGHDNLYWYRRVMGKEIKFLLHFVKESKQDESGMPNNRFLAERTGGTYSTLKVQPAELEDSGVYFCASSARLAGSDTQYFGPGTRLTVL.

The rearrangement uses TRBV2 and TRBJ2-1, with TRBD1 matching over 9 bases. Germline V gives CDR1 SNHLY, CDR2 FYNNEI. V gave up 8 bases and J gave up 6 bases; unmatched junction bases: 11. CDR3 length: 15 residues. The CDR3 DNA reads TGTGCCAGCGTCCCGACAGGGGGGTATTTCAATGAGCAGTTCTTC. The encoded protein is CASVPTGGYFNEQFF.

This rearrangement joins TRBV5-1 to TRBJ2-1, with TRBD2 as a possible D gene (6 bases). This CDR3 has 17 amino acids. Germline CDR1 SGHRS, CDR2 YFSETQ. Trimming removed 4 bases at V and 3 bases at J, with 20 bases between. In DNA form, the CDR3 reads TGCGCCAGCAGCCCGCCGACCGCCGGGGACTTCTACAATGAGCAGTTCTTC. This gives the protein CASSPPTAGDFYNEQFF.

In its sample, this clone was seen once. The V and J genes are TRBV9 and TRBJ2-2; TRBD2 agrees at 12 bases. J gave up 2 bases and V 0 bases, and 5 bases lay outside the gene matches. The germline gives CDR1 SGDLS, CDR2 YYNGEE. This CDR3 region has 18 residues. CDR3 DNA sequence: TGTGCCAGCAGCGTAGAGGGAGGACTAGCGGGAAACACCGGGGAGCTGTTTTTT. The encoded protein is CASSVEGGLAGNTGELFF. Full variable domain (remainder filled in from reference TRBV9 and TRBJ2-2): DSGVTQTPKHLITATGQRVTLRCSPRSGDLSVYWYQQSLDQGLQFLIQYYNGEERAKGNILERFSAQQFPDLHSELNLSSLELGDSALYFCASSVEGGLAGNTGELFFGEGSRLTVL.

The rearrangement joins TRBV5-6 to TRBJ2-7; D gene ambiguous. This CDR3 is built from 12 residues. V lost 2 bases and J 3 bases, leaving 6 bases between the germline ends. Germline CDR1 and CDR2: SGHDT and YYEEEE. Written as DNA, the CDR3 is TGTGCCAGCAGCTTTCAAATCTACGAGCAGTACTTC. This gives the protein CASSFQIYEQYF.

The chain uses TRBV6-6 and TRBJ1-5; perhaps TRBD1 as D (5 bases). The V and J ends lost 5 bases and 2 bases respectively, with 16 bases between them. The germline gives CDR1 MNHNY, CDR2 SVGAGI (reference sequence). The CDR3 runs 16 residues. CDR3 sequence: CASSPSRQGRNQPQHF. The CDR3 DNA is TGTGCCAGCAGTCCTTCTCGCCAGGGCCGCAATCAGCCCCAGCATTTT.

The chain has TRBV28 and TRBJ1-5, with D possibly being TRBD1 (6 bases). CDR1 and CDR2 from the germline V gene are MDHEN and SYDVKM. V lost 7 bases to trimming and J lost 2 bases, with 15 bases between them. The CDR3 is 15 residues long. This CDR3 reads CASTSPGAGNQPQHF. The CDR3 region has the DNA TGTGCCAGCACCTCCCCAGGGGCGGGCAATCAGCCCCAGCATTTT.

The chain recombines TRBV7-9 with TRBJ2-7, with 7 positions matching TRBD1. Germline values: CDR1 SEHNR, CDR2 FQNEAQ (reference sequence). CDR3 size: 16 residues. J gave up 0 bases and V 6 bases, and 11 bases lay outside the gene matches. The CDR3 DNA reads as TGTGCCAGCAGTATTTACCGGGACAGCCTCTCCTACGAGCAGTACTTC. It yields the protein CASSIYRDSLSYEQYF.

The chain employs TRBV2 and TRBJ2-2, with 10 bases fitting TRBD2. V was clipped by 6 bases and J by 5 bases; unmatched bases: 3. The length of the CDR3 is 14 residues. Germline V gives CDR1 SNHLY, CDR2 FYNNEI. CDR3 protein: CASRSGLATGELFF. CDR3 bases: TGTGCCAGCAGATCGGGACTAGCGACCGGGGAGCTGTTTTTT.

Notes on this clone: At one end, the junction sequence differs from germline, possibly due to a read error. The chain has TRBV28 and TRBJ2-3; D is unresolved. CDR1 is MDHEN and CDR2 is SYDVKM in the germline V gene. The CDR3 consists of 14 residues. The DNA of the CDR3 is TGTGCCAGCAGTTTATGGGAGATCGGTGATACTACCCATTTT. Protein: CASSLWEIGDTTHF.

The rearrangement uses TRBV6-5 and TRBJ1-5; D gene unclear. Trimming took off 6 bases at V and 11 bases at J, with 14 bases between the two ends. The CDR3 sequence is 12 residues long. CDR1 and CDR2 (germline): MNHEY, SVGAGI. The CDR3 protein is CASSLDVAAQHF. The CDR3 nucleotides are TGTGCCAGCAGCCTCGACGTAGCGGCCCAGCATTTT.

This clone came up once. The chain uses TRBV12-3 or TRBV12-4 and TRBJ1-2; D not resolved. The CDR3 extends over 11 amino acids. The ends were cut back, 5 bases at V and 4 bases at J, with 5 bases in the middle. The CDR3 nucleotides are TGTGCCAGCAGTCACCGCTATGGCTACACCTTC. Protein: CASSHRYGYTF.

The chain links TRBV23-1 to TRBJ1-5; D is uncertain. TRBV23-1 counts as an open reading frame of uncertain function. V lost 2 bases and J 3 bases, leaving 8 bases between the germline ends. The CDR3 is 14 amino acids. CDR3 coding DNA: TGCGCCAGCAGTCAAAACCGCTTCAATCAGCCCCAGCATTTT. It specifies CASSQNRFNQPQHF.

The chain links TRBV6-2 or TRBV6-3 to TRBJ1-1; a possible D gene is TRBD1 (5 bases). Deletions cut 5 bases from V and 2 bases from J, with 12 bases between. Germline-derived CDR1 and CDR2 are MNHEY and SVGEGT. This CDR3 contains 14 residues. This chain's CDR3 is CASSAPGVNTEAFF. The CDR3 DNA reads TGTGCCAGCAGTGCCCCGGGGGTTAACACTGAAGCTTTCTTT.

This chain links TRBV13 with TRBJ1-2; D not certain. Germline CDR1 reads PRHDT; CDR2 reads FYEKMQ (reference sequence). Trimming pared 4 bases from V and 5 bases from J, leaving 11 bases between. The CDR3 has 13 residues. CDR3 amino acids: CASSSHISYGYTF. DNA for the CDR3: TGTGCCAGCAGCTCCCACATCAGTTATGGCTACACCTTC.

The V and J genes are TRBV4-1 and TRBJ1-1, with 10 bases lining up with TRBD1. The CDR3 extends over 18 amino acids. Germline CDR1 MGHRA, CDR2 YSYEKL. The junction had 16 bases not matched to a gene; V was cut back by 3 bases and J by 6 bases. CDR3 nucleotide sequence: TGCGCCAGCAGCCAGAAACCGGGACAGGGGTTTGGGACAGCTGAAGCTTTCTTT. Amino acid sequence: CASSQKPGQGFGTAEAFF.